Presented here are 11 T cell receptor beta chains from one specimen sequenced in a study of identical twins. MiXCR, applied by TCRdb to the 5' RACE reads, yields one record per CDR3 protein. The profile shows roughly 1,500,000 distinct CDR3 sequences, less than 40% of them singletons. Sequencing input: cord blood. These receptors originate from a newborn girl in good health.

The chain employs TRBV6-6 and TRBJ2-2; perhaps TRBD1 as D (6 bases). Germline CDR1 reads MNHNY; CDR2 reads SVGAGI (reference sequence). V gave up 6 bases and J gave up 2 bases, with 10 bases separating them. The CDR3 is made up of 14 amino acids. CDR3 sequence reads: CASREQGNTGELFF. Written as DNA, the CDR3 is TGTGCCAGCAGAGAACAGGGAAACACCGGGGAGCTGTTTTTT.

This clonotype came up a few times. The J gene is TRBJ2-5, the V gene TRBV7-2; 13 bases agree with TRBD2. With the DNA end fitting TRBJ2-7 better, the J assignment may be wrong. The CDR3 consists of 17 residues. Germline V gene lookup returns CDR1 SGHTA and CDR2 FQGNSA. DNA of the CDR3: TGTGCCAGCAGCTTAGTGGGACTAGCGGGATTCGTCTACGAGCAGTACTTC. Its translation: CASSLVGLAGFVYEQYF.

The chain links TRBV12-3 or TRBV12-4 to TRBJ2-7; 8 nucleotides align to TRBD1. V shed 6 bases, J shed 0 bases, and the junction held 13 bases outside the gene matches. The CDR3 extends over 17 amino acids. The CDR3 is CASSPDRERFLSYEQYF. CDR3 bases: TGTGCCAGCAGCCCGGACAGGGAAAGGTTCCTCTCCTACGAGCAGTACTTC.

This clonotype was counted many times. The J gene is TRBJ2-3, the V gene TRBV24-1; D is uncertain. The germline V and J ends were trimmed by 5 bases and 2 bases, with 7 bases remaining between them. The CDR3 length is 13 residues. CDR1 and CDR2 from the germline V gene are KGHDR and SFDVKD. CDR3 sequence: CATSGSFTDTQYF. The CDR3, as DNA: TGTGCCACCAGTGGGTCTTTCACAGATACGCAGTATTTT.

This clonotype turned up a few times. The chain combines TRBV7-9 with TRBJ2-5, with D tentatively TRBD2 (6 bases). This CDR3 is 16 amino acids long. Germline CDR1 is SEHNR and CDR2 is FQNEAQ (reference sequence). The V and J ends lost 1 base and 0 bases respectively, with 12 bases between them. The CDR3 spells CASSLGSGLDQETQYF. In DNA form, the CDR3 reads TGTGCCAGCAGCTTAGGTTCGGGACTCGACCAAGAGACCCAGTACTTC.

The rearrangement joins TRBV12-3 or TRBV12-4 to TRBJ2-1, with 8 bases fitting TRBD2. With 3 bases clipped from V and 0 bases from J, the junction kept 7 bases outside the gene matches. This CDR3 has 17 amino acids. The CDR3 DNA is TGTGCCAGCAGTTTCCCCCGCGGGGGGCCCTCCTACAATGAGCAGTTCTTC. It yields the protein CASSFPRGGPSYNEQFF.

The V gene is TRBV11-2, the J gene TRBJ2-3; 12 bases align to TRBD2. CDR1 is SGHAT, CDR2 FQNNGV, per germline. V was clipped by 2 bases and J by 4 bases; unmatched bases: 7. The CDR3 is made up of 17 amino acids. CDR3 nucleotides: TGTGCCAGCAGCTTACAGCTAGCGGGGGGGCCCTCAGATACGCAGTATTTT. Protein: CASSLQLAGGPSDTQYF.

The CDR3 loop reads CASSFGSAGGHNEQFF. The CDR3, as DNA: TGTGCCAGCAGTTTCGGTTCGGCGGGGGGGCACAATGAGCAGTTCTTC. The chain uses TRBV12-3 or TRBV12-4 and TRBJ2-1; 9 bases map to TRBD2. The trim removed 3 bases at V and 5 bases at J, leaving 8 bases unmatched. The CDR3 totals 16 residues.

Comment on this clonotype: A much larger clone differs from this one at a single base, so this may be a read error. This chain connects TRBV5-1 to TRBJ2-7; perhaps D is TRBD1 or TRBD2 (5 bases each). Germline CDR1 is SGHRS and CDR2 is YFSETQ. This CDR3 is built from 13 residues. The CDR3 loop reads CVSSRGPTYEQYF. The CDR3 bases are TGCGTCAGCAGTCGGGGACCAACCTACGAGCAGTACTTC.

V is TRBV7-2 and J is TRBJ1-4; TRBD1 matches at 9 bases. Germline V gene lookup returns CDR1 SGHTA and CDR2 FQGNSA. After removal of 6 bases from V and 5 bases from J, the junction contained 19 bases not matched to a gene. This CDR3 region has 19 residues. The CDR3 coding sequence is TGTGCCAGCAGACCGGGACAGGGACCATCCCAATACGTCAATGAAAAACTGTTTTTT. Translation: CASRPGQGPSQYVNEKLFF. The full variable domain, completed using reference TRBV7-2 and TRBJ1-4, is GAGVSQSPSNKVTEKGKDVELRCDPISGHTALYWYRQSLGQGLEFLIYFQGNSAPDKSGLPSDRFSAERTGGSVSTLTIQRTQQEDSAVYLCASRPGQGPSQYVNEKLFFGSGTQLSVL.

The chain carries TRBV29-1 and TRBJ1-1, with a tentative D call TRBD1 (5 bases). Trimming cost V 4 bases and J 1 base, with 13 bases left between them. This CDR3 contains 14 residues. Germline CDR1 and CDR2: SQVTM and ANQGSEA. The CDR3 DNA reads TGCAGCGTTGTGGGTGGGGCTACGAACACTGAAGCTTTCTTT. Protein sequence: CSVVGGATNTEAFF. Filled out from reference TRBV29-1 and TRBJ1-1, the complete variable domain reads SAVISQKPSRDICQRGTSLTIQCQVDSQVTMMFWYRQQPGQSLTLIATANQGSEATYESGFVIDKFPISRPNLTFSTLTVSNMSPEDSSIYLCSVVGGATNTEAFFGQGTRLTVV.